This note documents a single T cell receptor beta chain sequence. Germline values: CDR1 SGHAT, CDR2 FQNNGV. The length of the CDR3 is 17 residues. Trimming stripped 5 bases from V and 5 bases from J, with 24 bases between. Study processing details: Estimation of nucleated cell counts relied on the amplification of reference gene primers. Sequenced by immunoSEQ multiplex PCR; TCRdb stores in-frame clones only, minus some. V, J and clone size are taken as reported in that table, and D and trimming were inferred from the DNA itself. This table has tens of thousands of clones, 89% appearing once. This specimen belongs to a study of blood T cell repertoires in COVID-19. Study-level background: Acute and convalescent COVID-19 specimens originated in the United States, Italy and Spain. T cells, B-cell-depleted T cells, or PBMCs supplied cDNA or gDNA.

J is TRBJ1-1 and V is TRBV11-2, with TRBD1 as a possible D gene (6 bases). This sequence originates from a human donor with acute or convalescent COVID-19. The donor label of this sample is uncertain. The sample was peripheral blood. The CDR3 DNA follows: TGTGCCAGCAGCCTAAAAGGGGCCGCGGGGGCACGGACTGAAGCTTTCTTT. Translating gives CASSLKGAAGARTEAFF.